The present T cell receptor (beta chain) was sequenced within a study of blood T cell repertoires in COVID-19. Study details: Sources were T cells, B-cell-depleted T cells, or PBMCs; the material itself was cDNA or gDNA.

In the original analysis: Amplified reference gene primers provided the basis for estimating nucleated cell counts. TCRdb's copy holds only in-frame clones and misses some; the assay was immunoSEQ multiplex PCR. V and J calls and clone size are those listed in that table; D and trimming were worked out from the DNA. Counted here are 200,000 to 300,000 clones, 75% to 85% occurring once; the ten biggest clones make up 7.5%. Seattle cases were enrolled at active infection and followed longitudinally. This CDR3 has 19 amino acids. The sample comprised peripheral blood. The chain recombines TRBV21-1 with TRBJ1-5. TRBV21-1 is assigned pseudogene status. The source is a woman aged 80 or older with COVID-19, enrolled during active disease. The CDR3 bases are TGTGCCAGCAGCAAAGACCGGACTGGCAAGACTAGGTTACGACGGCCCCAGCATTTT. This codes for CASSKDRTGKTRLRRPQHF.